Shown below are 17 T cell receptor beta chains from a single sample sequenced in a study of blood T cell repertoires in COVID-19. The repertoire was sequenced with immunoSEQ multiplex PCR; TCRdb's copy has only in-frame clones and lacks some. The profile shows around 250,000 clones, approximately 84% of them singletons. Input material: peripheral blood. All receptors derive from a man aged 45-60 years with active or convalescent COVID-19.

The chain is built from TRBV30 and TRBJ1-5; 8 nucleotides line up with TRBD1. CDR1 GTSNPN and CDR2 SVGIG come from the germline V gene (reference sequence). The CDR3 extends over 17 amino acids. The V segment lost 2 bases and the J segment 2 bases; nucleotides outside the gene matches: 11. CDR3 region: CAWSRTGNAAGNQPQHF. CDR3 nucleotide sequence: TGTGCCTGGAGTCGGACAGGGAATGCAGCGGGCAATCAGCCCCAGCATTTT.

V is TRBV18 and J is TRBJ1-4; 7 bases fit TRBD1. This CDR3 comprises 13 residues. The germline V gene encodes CDR1 KGHSH and CDR2 LQKENI. With 4 bases clipped from V and 5 bases from J, the junction kept 1 base outside the gene matches. CDR3 sequence: CASSQGANEKLFF. The CDR3 DNA is TGTGCCAGCTCACAGGGGGCGAATGAAAAACTGTTTTTT. Looking up the rest from reference TRBV18 and TRBJ1-4 gives the full variable domain: NAGVMQNPRHLVRRRGQEARLRCSPMKGHSHVYWYRQLPEEGLKFMVYLQKENIIDESGMPKERFSAEFPKEGPSILRIQQVVRGDSAAYFCASSQGANEKLFFGSGTQLSVL.

This clone was observed a single time. The V call is TRBV4-1, the J call TRBJ1-4; D perhaps matches TRBD1 (6 bases). The V gene lost 2 bases and the J gene lost 7 bases, with 14 bases spanning the gap. Germline CDR1 MGHRA, CDR2 YSYEKL. The length of the CDR3 is 15 residues. CDR3 nucleotide sequence: TGCGCCAGCAGCCAAAGGGACAACGGTGGTGAAAAACTGTTTTTT. This codes for CASSQRDNGGEKLFF.

The CDR3 loop reads CASSPNRGLGLSYTF. The CDR3 region has the DNA TGTGCCAGCAGTCCAAACAGGGGGCTCGGACTGAGCTACACCTTC. The chain employs TRBV27 and TRBJ1-2; 9 bases are shared with TRBD1. V lost 5 bases, J lost 9 bases, and 13 bases stayed unmatched. Germline lookup yields CDR1 MNHEY and CDR2 SMNVEV (reference sequence). This CDR3 contains 15 residues.

This chain links TRBV19 with TRBJ1-5; 8 positions match TRBD1. The CDR3 contains 16 residues. Germline CDR1 reads LNHDA; CDR2 reads SQIVND (reference sequence). Trimming cost V 5 bases and J 4 bases; bases outside gene matches: 10. CDR3: CASSSPGQAYNQPQHF. The CDR3 DNA sequence: TGTGCCAGTAGTTCACCGGGACAGGCTTATAATCAGCCCCAGCATTTT.

The table lists this clone with a few counts. The CDR3: CASSAGQGVPYGYTF. The CDR3 DNA follows: TGTGCCAGCAGCGCCGGACAGGGGGTCCCCTATGGCTACACCTTC. V and J are TRBV9 and TRBJ1-2; 10 positions match TRBD1. V trimming: 3 bases; J trimming: 4 bases; junction bases outside the gene matches: 6. The germline gives CDR1 SGDLS, CDR2 YYNGEE. The CDR3 has 15 residues.

The gene calls are TRBV20-1 and TRBJ1-5; the match to TRBD1 covers 8 bases. Germline V gene lookup returns CDR1 DFQATT and CDR2 SNEGSKA (reference sequence). CDR3 length: 13 amino acids. The trim removed 3 bases at V and 9 bases at J, leaving 7 bases unmatched. CDR3 bases: TGCAGTGCTAGTGGAGGACAGGGCGGGCCCCAGCATTTT. Amino acids: CSASGGQGGPQHF.

V and J are TRBV6-1 and TRBJ2-1; D unresolved. The CDR3 extends over 16 amino acids. Trimming pared 2 bases from V and 0 bases from J, leaving 11 bases between. The germline V gene encodes CDR1 MNHNS and CDR2 SASEGT. CDR3 protein: CASSELGPSSYNEQFF. The CDR3, as DNA: TGTGCCAGCAGTGAACTGGGCCCGAGCTCCTACAATGAGCAGTTCTTC.

The chain has TRBV19 and TRBJ2-7; the match to TRBD2 covers 11 bases. The CDR3 covers 15 residues. After removal of 5 bases from V and 2 bases from J, the junction contained 5 bases not matched to a gene. CDR1 is LNHDA, CDR2 SQIVND, per germline (reference sequence). CDR3 region: CASSLIAGGPYEQYF. CDR3 in DNA: TGTGCCAGTAGTCTTATAGCGGGGGGGCCCTACGAGCAGTACTTC.

The chain joins TRBV3-1 (or the pseudogene TRBV3-2) to TRBJ2-2, with D maybe TRBD2 (5 bases). This CDR3 has 13 residues. V shed 3 bases and J shed 6 bases, with 8 bases lying between them. Per the germline V gene, CDR1 is LGHDT and CDR2 is YNNKEL (reference sequence). The CDR3 protein is CASSHGRAGELFF. Here the CDR3 DNA reads TGTGCCAGCAGCCATGGGCGGGCCGGGGAGCTGTTTTTT.

The chain joins TRBV11-2 to TRBJ2-2, with a possible D match to TRBD2 (6 bases). The V end was cut by 3 bases, the J end by 5 bases, with 13 bases between. CDR1 and CDR2 (germline): SGHAT, FQNNGV. This CDR3 has 15 amino acids. Here the CDR3 reads CASSFEGGATGELFF. Here the CDR3 DNA reads TGTGCCAGCAGCTTTGAGGGCGGGGCTACCGGGGAGCTGTTTTTT. The complete variable domain, with remaining parts taken from reference TRBV11-2 and TRBJ2-2, reads EAGVAQSPRYKIIEKRQSVAFWCNPISGHATLYWYQQILGQGPKLLIQFQNNGVVDDSQLPKDRFSAERLKGVDSTLKIQPAKLEDSAVYLCASSFEGGATGELFFGEGSRLTVL.

This chain connects TRBV9 to TRBJ2-2, with 9 bases that match TRBD2. Germline CDR1 is SGDLS and CDR2 is YYNGEE. Trimming removed 0 bases from V and 5 bases from J; junction bases left unmatched: 5. The CDR3 spans 16 residues. The chain's CDR3 is CASSVEGLAFTGELFF. CDR3 DNA sequence: TGTGCCAGCAGCGTAGAAGGACTAGCGTTTACCGGGGAGCTGTTTTTT.

V is TRBV30 and J is TRBJ1-1; D is ambiguous. CDR3 length: 13 amino acids. Germline lookup yields CDR1 GTSNPN and CDR2 SVGIG (reference sequence). V lost 0 bases and J 1 base, leaving 6 bases between the germline ends. The CDR3 is CAWSVVGNTEAFF. Here the CDR3 DNA reads TGTGCCTGGAGTGTAGTCGGGAACACTGAAGCTTTCTTT.

The rearrangement links TRBV7-2 to TRBJ1-1; perhaps TRBD1 as D (6 bases). CDR3 length: 14 residues. Germline V CDR1 and CDR2: SGHTA, FQGNSA. V was cut by 6 bases and J by 5 bases, with 16 bases left in between. CDR3 bases: TGTGCCAGCAGGCTTGAGGGGGGGAGGACTGAAGCTTTCTTT. It translates to CASRLEGGRTEAFF.

The chain carries TRBV4-1 and TRBJ2-7, with unresolved D. The V and J ends lost 4 bases and 7 bases respectively, with 14 bases between them. Germline values: CDR1 MGHRA, CDR2 YSYEKL. The CDR3 extends over 13 amino acids. CDR3 DNA: TGCGCCAGCAGCCTGGTTGGGCAAAAAGAGCAGTACTTC. Protein product: CASSLVGQKEQYF.

The gene calls are TRBV4-2 and TRBJ2-3; 12 nucleotides align to TRBD2. The V gene's germline CDR1 is LGHNA and CDR2 YNFKEQ. J was trimmed by 7 bases and V by 0 bases; bases with no gene match: 8. The CDR3 totals 17 residues. The CDR3 spells CASSQELAGGAGNTQYF. Written as DNA, the CDR3 is TGTGCCAGCAGCCAAGAACTAGCGGGGGGTGCCGGGAATACGCAGTATTTT.

A note on this clone: Other nucleotide sequences from this sample produce the same CDR3. The J gene is TRBJ1-5, the V gene TRBV2, with 8 bases that match TRBD1. The CDR3 sequence is 13 residues long. J lost 4 bases, V lost 4 bases, and 0 bases had no gene match. Germline assignment: CDR1 SNHLY and CDR2 FYNNEI. In DNA, the CDR3 is TGTGCCAGCAGTGGGACAGGGAATCAGCCCCAGCATTTT. Translated: CASSGTGNQPQHF.